These 12 T cell receptor beta chains originate from one sample sequenced in a study of cytomegalovirus exposure and HLA in healthy donors. The protocol was immunoSEQ multiplex PCR, while the TCRdb copy is restricted to in-frame clones and leaves out a portion. The sample contains over 200,000 clones, 70% to 90% of which appear only once. Sequencing was carried out using PBMCs. These receptors originate from a woman aged 18-30 years in good health and CMV-seronegative.

V usage is TRBV19 and J usage is TRBJ2-7; D remains ambiguous. Trimming pared 6 bases from V and 4 bases from J, leaving 4 bases between. This CDR3 contains 10 residues. Germline V CDR1 and CDR2: LNHDA, SQIVND (reference sequence). CDR3 nucleotide sequence: TGTGCCAGTAGCCCGTACGAGCAGTACTTC. Protein: CASSPYEQYF.

The chain carries TRBV10-2 and TRBJ2-1; D possibly uses TRBD1 or TRBD2 (5 bases each). CDR3 length equals 14 residues. The V end was cut by 7 bases, the J end by 4 bases, with 14 bases between. Germline CDR1 is WSHSY and CDR2 is SAAADI. The CDR3 DNA reads TGCGCCAGCATTCAGGGAGCCCAGTACAATGAGCAGTTCTTC. Protein: CASIQGAQYNEQFF.

This clone has just one count. The rearrangement uses TRBV6-6 and TRBJ1-3; D not resolved. The germline V gene has CDR1 MNHNY and CDR2 SVGAGI (reference sequence). The V and J ends lost 7 bases and 0 bases respectively, with 16 bases between them. The CDR3 runs 16 residues. In DNA, the CDR3 is TGTGCCAGCACCCACAAAGGGCGTCACTCTGGAAACACCATATATTTT. The encoded protein is CASTHKGRHSGNTIYF.

This chain connects TRBV30 to TRBJ1-1; D unclear. The CDR3 contains 13 residues. Germline values: CDR1 GTSNPN, CDR2 SVGIG (reference sequence). V was trimmed by 2 bases and J by 1 base, leaving 8 bases between them. The CDR3 region has the DNA TGTGCCTGGAGTTCCCCCGAGAACACTGAAGCTTTCTTT. It is translated as CAWSSPENTEAFF. The complete variable domain, with remaining parts taken from reference TRBV30 and TRBJ1-1, reads SQTIHQWPATLVQPVGSPLSLECTVEGTSNPNLYWYRQAAGRGLQLLFYSVGIGQISSEVPQNLSASRPQDRQFILSSKKLLLSDSGFYLCAWSSPENTEAFFGQGTRLTVV.

The V call is TRBV5-6, the J call TRBJ2-1, with D uncertain. Germline loops: CDR1 SGHDT, CDR2 YYEEEE. With 2 bases removed from V and 6 bases from J, the gap between germline ends came to 6 bases. The CDR3 loop spans 12 amino acids. This chain's CDR3 is CASSFDGNEQFF. The CDR3, as DNA: TGTGCCAGCAGCTTCGATGGCAATGAGCAGTTCTTC.

The chain uses TRBV10-1 and TRBJ2-6; the match to TRBD1 covers 9 bases. With V trimmed by 4 bases and J by 4 bases, 8 bases remained unmatched. Germline CDR1 reads WNHNN; CDR2 reads SYGVQD (reference sequence). This CDR3 has 17 residues. The CDR3 region is CASSGSGQGPGANVLTF. CDR3 bases: TGCGCCAGCAGTGGATCGGGACAGGGTCCCGGGGCCAACGTCCTGACTTTC.

The CDR3 nucleotides are TGTGCCTGGAGTGATCGTCAGAACAATGAAAAACTGTTTTTT. The encoded protein is CAWSDRQNNEKLFF. The rearrangement joins TRBV30 to TRBJ1-4; D is ambiguous. Trimming removed 1 base at V and 5 bases at J, with 11 bases between. CDR3 length: 14 amino acids. The V gene's germline CDR1 is GTSNPN and CDR2 SVGIG (reference sequence).

This chain uses TRBV18 with TRBJ2-7; D uncertain. The CDR3 consists of 14 residues. The V end lost 1 base, the J end lost 4 bases, and 11 bases lay between the germline ends. Germline V gives CDR1 KGHSH, CDR2 LQKENI. CDR3 sequence reads: CASSPRNRQYEQYF. Here the CDR3 DNA reads TGTGCCAGCTCACCACGGAACCGACAATACGAGCAGTACTTC.

This chain connects TRBV6-1 to TRBJ2-7; D not certain. There are 11 residues in the CDR3. Germline-derived CDR1 and CDR2 are MNHNS and SASEGT. V shed 4 bases and J shed 7 bases, with 8 bases lying between them. DNA for the CDR3: TGTGCCAGCAGTGGTCTGCGTGAGCAGTACTTC. Translating it yields CASSGLREQYF.

This clone came up a few times. The rearrangement links TRBV7-9 to TRBJ2-5; 7 bases fit TRBD1. The germline CDR1 and CDR2 sequences are SEHNR and FQNEAQ (reference sequence). V shed 3 bases, J shed 2 bases, and the junction held 6 bases outside the gene matches. The CDR3 sequence is 15 residues long. DNA for the CDR3: TGTGCCAGCAGCTTTTCGGGACAGACTCAAGAGACCCAGTACTTC. Protein product: CASSFSGQTQETQYF.

CDR3 sequence (DNA): TGTGCCAGCTCACCAGATGTGGGCAGTCAAGAGACCCAGTACTTC. Amino acids: CASSPDVGSQETQYF. The J gene is TRBJ2-5, the V gene TRBV18; unclear D gene. Looked up from germline, CDR1 is KGHSH and CDR2 is LQKENI. Trimming took 2 bases from V and 2 from J, leaving 12 bases between them. The CDR3 extends over 15 amino acids.

The J gene is TRBJ2-1, the V gene TRBV6-6; 8 bases align to TRBD1. There are 15 residues in the CDR3. Germline assignment: CDR1 MNHNY and CDR2 SVGAGI (reference sequence). With 5 bases clipped from V and 2 bases from J, the junction kept 5 bases outside the gene matches. In nucleotides, the CDR3 is TGTGCCAGCAGTCCCCCGGGACAGGCCTACAATGAGCAGTTCTTC. Translation gives CASSPPGQAYNEQFF.